These T cell receptor beta chains were read from a single sample in a study of T cells in Graves' hyperthyroidism and ophthalmopathy. TCRdb reanalysed the multiplex PCR reads using MiXCR and keeps one entry per CDR3 protein. The sample shows under 700,000 distinct CDR3 sequences, 35% to 55% of them seen only once. Sequencing was carried out using peripheral blood or thyroid tissue (not recorded which). Receptors originate from a woman under 30 with Graves' hyperthyroidism. Both conserved end residues are part of each CDR3. Fields, in order: clone size, V gene, D gene, J gene, CDR3 DNA, CDR3 protein. The D gene is left open where the match is weak. Expanded clones are given a class, and other clones once, few, many or no size at all.

size: NA
V: TRBV4-1
D: NA
J: TRBJ1-4
DNA: TGCGCCAGCAGTACTCGAGGTAGTCGTATCGGGGGCGATGAAAAACTGTTTTTT
CDR3: CASSTRGSRIGGDEKLFF

size: NA
V: TRBV12-3/TRBV12-4
D: TRBD1
J: TRBJ1-5
DNA: TGTGCCAGCAGTCCAGGGACAGGTTACAATCAGCCCCAGCGTTTT
CDR3: CASSPGTGYNQPQRF

size: NA
V: TRBV29-1
D: TRBD2
J: TRBJ2-7
DNA: TGCAGCGTGGTAGCGGGAGGGCACGAGCAGTACTTC
CDR3: CSVVAGGHEQYF

size: NA
V: TRBV19
D: TRBD2
J: TRBJ2-5
DNA: TGTGCCAGCAGGGACTACCGTGGGGAGACCCAGTACTTC
CDR3: CASRDYRGETQYF

size: NA
V: TRBV7-2
D: NA
J: TRBJ2-2
DNA: TGTGCCAGCACACAAACGAACACCGGGGAGCTGTTTTTT
CDR3: CASTQTNTGELFF

size: NA
V: TRBV9
D: TRBD1
J: TRBJ1-1
DNA: TGTGCCAGCAGCCCCCGACAGGGGATTATGAACACTGAAGCTTTCTTT
CDR3: CASSPRQGIMNTEAFF

size: many
V: TRBV25-1
D: NA
J: TRBJ2-6
DNA: TGTGCCAGCAGTGATCGACCGACCTCTGGGGCCAACGTCCTGACTTTC
CDR3: CASSDRPTSGANVLTF

size: NA
V: TRBV12-3/TRBV12-4
D: NA
J: TRBJ1-2
DNA: TGTGCCAGCAGTTTGTCCAGGGTTGTGAGCTACACCTTC
CDR3: CASSLSRVVSYTF

size: once
V: TRBV7-9
D: NA
J: TRBJ2-3
DNA: TGTGCCAGCAGCTTAGCCGGGCACACAGATACGCAGTATTTT
CDR3: CASSLAGHTDTQYF

size: many
V: TRBV19
D: NA
J: TRBJ2-2
DNA: TGTGCCAGTAGCGAGACAGGCCCGAACACCGGGGAGCTGTTTTTT
CDR3: CASSETGPNTGELFF

size: NA
V: TRBV6-5
D: TRBD1
J: TRBJ1-2
DNA: TGTGCCAGCAGTTGGGGACAGCCCTACTATGGCTACACCTTC
CDR3: CASSWGQPYYGYTF

size: many
V: TRBV15
D: NA
J: TRBJ1-2
DNA: TGTGCCACCAGCAGAACCCGGGACGGAGCTAACTATGGCTACACCTTC
CDR3: CATSRTRDGANYGYTF

size: once
V: TRBV10-3
D: TRBD2
J: TRBJ2-5
DNA: TGTGCCACCAGTGAGCGGGACCGCCAGCCCCAGTACTTC
CDR3: CATSERDRQPQYF

size: few
V: TRBV7-2
D: NA
J: TRBJ1-5
DNA: TGTGCCAGCAGCTTTGGAGGCCGAAGGACTCAGCCCCAGCATTTT
CDR3: CASSFGGRRTQPQHF

size: NA
V: TRBV10-3
D: TRBD2
J: TRBJ2-7
DNA: TGTGCCATCAGGGAACTAGCGGGAGGGTTCGACGAGCAGTACTTC
CDR3: CAIRELAGGFDEQYF

size: NA
V: TRBV24-1
D: TRBD1
J: TRBJ1-2
DNA: TGTGCCACCCCTCCTAGGACAGGGCTCTATGGCTACACCTTC
CDR3: CATPPRTGLYGYTF

size: NA
V: TRBV12-3/TRBV12-4
D: NA
J: TRBJ2-5
DNA: TGTGCCAGCAAAAGGACAGTCCAAGAGACCCAGTACTTC
CDR3: CASKRTVQETQYF

size: NA
V: TRBV15
D: NA
J: TRBJ1-2
DNA: TGTGCCACCAGCAGAGATGCGGCAGGGCGCGGCTATGGCTACACCTTC
CDR3: CATSRDAAGRGYGYTF

size: NA
V: TRBV19
D: TRBD1
J: TRBJ1-2
DNA: TGTGCCAGTAGTCACGGACAGGCTAACTATGGCTACACCTTC
CDR3: CASSHGQANYGYTF

size: NA
V: TRBV15
D: NA
J: TRBJ2-5
DNA: TGTGCCACCAGCAGAGCCAGAGGTAGCAATCAGCCCCAGTACTTC
CDR3: CATSRARGSNQPQYF

size: many
V: TRBV10-1
D: TRBD1
J: TRBJ1-2
DNA: TGCGCCAGGACAGGGGCTAGAGGCTACACCTTC
CDR3: CARTGARGYTF

size: NA
V: TRBV7-9
D: NA
J: TRBJ2-7
DNA: TGTGCCAGCAGCCAGAAGTCCGGGAGTGTCTACGAGCAGTACTTC
CDR3: CASSQKSGSVYEQYF

size: many
V: TRBV19
D: TRBD2
J: TRBJ2-7
DNA: TGTGCCAGTAGTGCAGGACTAGCGGGAGCCTACGAGCAGTACTTC
CDR3: CASSAGLAGAYEQYF

size: NA
V: TRBV25-1
D: NA
J: TRBJ2-7
DNA: TGTGCCAGCAGTGAGGGGATTAGGCCCTCCTACGAGCAGTACTTC
CDR3: CASSEGIRPSYEQYF

size: NA
V: TRBV7-9
D: TRBD2
J: TRBJ2-6
DNA: TGTGCCAGCAGCTCACTAGACGCCTCAAGACTAGCGGGAGCCGGGGCCAACGTCCTGACTTTC
CDR3: CASSSLDASRLAGAGANVLTF

size: NA
V: TRBV20-1
D: NA
J: TRBJ1-1
DNA: TGCAGTGCCACTCGGGAGAACACTGAAGCTTTCTTT
CDR3: CSATRENTEAFF

size: many
V: TRBV2
D: NA
J: TRBJ1-5
DNA: TGTGCCAGCAGTGTCACAGGTGATCAGCCCCAGCATTTT
CDR3: CASSVTGDQPQHF

size: few
V: TRBV19
D: TRBD1
J: TRBJ1-1
DNA: TGTGCCAGTAGACAGGGGCCCATGAACACTGAAGCTTTCTTT
CDR3: CASRQGPMNTEAFF

size: NA
V: TRBV7-2
D: NA
J: TRBJ2-7
DNA: TGTGCCAGCAGCTCGAGACAGGTCTACGAGCAGTACTTC
CDR3: CASSSRQVYEQYF